The present TCR beta chain was sequenced within a study of early T cells in non-severe SARS-CoV-2 infection. This CDR3 spans 15 amino acids. Losses at the gene ends were 4 bases for V and 7 bases for J; bases not matched to a gene: 7. Germline V lookup: CDR1 MNHEY, CDR2 SMNVEV (reference sequence). This clonotype was observed at least ten times. Researchers tagged individual cDNA molecules with unique molecular identifiers. TCRdb re-analysed the 5' RACE reads in MiXCR, keeping a single row per CDR3 protein. The sample consists of more than 50,000 distinct CDR3 sequences, 10% to 15% of them appearing once.

Sequenced material: whole blood. This chain joins TRBV27 and TRBJ2-7; 13 bases line up with TRBD2. The source is an adult who was a healthcare worker with PCR-confirmed SARS-CoV-2 infection or an uninfected control (not recorded which). CDR3 loop: CASSSTSGRAGEQYF. CDR3 coding DNA: TGTGCCAGCAGTTCTACTAGCGGGAGGGCCGGTGAGCAGTACTTC.